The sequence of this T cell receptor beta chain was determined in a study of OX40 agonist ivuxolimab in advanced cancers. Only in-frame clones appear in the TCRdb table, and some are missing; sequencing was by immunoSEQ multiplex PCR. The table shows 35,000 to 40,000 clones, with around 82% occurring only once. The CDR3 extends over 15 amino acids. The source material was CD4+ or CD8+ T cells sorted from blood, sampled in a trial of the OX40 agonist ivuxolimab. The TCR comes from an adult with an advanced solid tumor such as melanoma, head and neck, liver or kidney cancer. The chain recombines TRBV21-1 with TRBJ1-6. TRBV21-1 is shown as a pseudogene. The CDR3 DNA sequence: TGTGCCAGCAGCAAACGAGGCGCTACCTACTCACCCCTCCACTTT. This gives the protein CASSKRGATYSPLHF.